A selection of T cell receptor beta chains follows, all from one sample in a study of CD8+ T cells in alopecia areata. The repertoire was sequenced with immunoSEQ multiplex PCR; TCRdb's copy has only in-frame clones and lacks some. The table lists 70,000 or so clones, 25% to 30% of them singletons. The sequenced sample was CD8+ T cells sorted from blood, obtained at week 4, from a patient treated with tofacitinib. The source is a human donor with alopecia areata. Both conserved end residues are part of each CDR3. The order of the fields is CDR3 length, clone size, J gene, D gene, V gene, CDR3 protein, CDR3 DNA. D genes are given only for firm matches. Clone sizes are given selectively: once, few, many, or a class where the clone is expanded.

len: 15; abundance: many; j_gene: TRBJ2-7; d_gene: TRBD2; v_gene: TRBV7-3; CDR3aa: CASSPAPSGIYEQYF; CDR3nt: TGTGCCAGCAGCCCGGCCCCTAGCGGGATATACGAGCAGTACTTC
len: 15; abundance: NA; j_gene: TRBJ1-2; d_gene: TRBD1; v_gene: TRBV9; CDR3aa: CASSVGTGGNYGYTF; CDR3nt: TGTGCCAGCAGCGTCGGGACAGGGGGGAACTATGGCTACACCTTC
len: 13; abundance: NA; j_gene: TRBJ1-1; d_gene: NA; v_gene: TRBV27; CDR3aa: CASSYVQGTEAFF; CDR3nt: TGTGCCAGCAGTTACGTACAGGGCACTGAAGCTTTCTTT
len: 14; abundance: NA; j_gene: TRBJ2-1; d_gene: TRBD2; v_gene: TRBV29-1; CDR3aa: CSVEEGSGGNEQFF; CDR3nt: TGCAGCGTTGAAGAGGGTAGCGGGGGCAATGAGCAGTTCTTC
len: 18; abundance: NA; j_gene: TRBJ1-1; d_gene: TRBD1; v_gene: TRBV5-1; CDR3aa: CASSLAKGRGLGNTEAFF; CDR3nt: TGCGCCAGCAGCTTGGCCAAAGGCAGGGGGCTTGGGAACACTGAAGCTTTCTTT
len: 12; abundance: NA; j_gene: TRBJ1-2; d_gene: NA; v_gene: TRBV7-9; CDR3aa: CASSLASGGYTF; CDR3nt: TGTGCCAGCAGCTTAGCCAGCGGAGGCTACACCTTC
len: 12; abundance: NA; j_gene: TRBJ2-1; d_gene: NA; v_gene: TRBV6-6; CDR3aa: CASTWTGNEQFF; CDR3nt: TGTGCCAGCACCTGGACTGGGAATGAGCAGTTCTTC
len: 12; abundance: NA; j_gene: TRBJ1-2; d_gene: NA; v_gene: TRBV29-1; CDR3aa: CSVEGDPYGYTF; CDR3nt: TGCAGCGTTGAAGGGGACCCCTATGGCTACACCTTC
len: 16; abundance: once; j_gene: TRBJ1-2; d_gene: TRBD1; v_gene: TRBV9; CDR3aa: CASSANTPGQGNGYTF; CDR3nt: TGTGCCAGCAGCGCCAATACACCGGGACAGGGGAATGGCTACACCTTC
len: 15; abundance: NA; j_gene: TRBJ2-3; d_gene: NA; v_gene: TRBV7-2; CDR3aa: CASSSVRRGTDTQYF; CDR3nt: TGTGCCAGCAGCTCTGTGCGGAGGGGCACAGATACGCAGTATTTT
len: 15; abundance: NA; j_gene: TRBJ2-2; d_gene: TRBD2; v_gene: TRBV15; CDR3aa: CATSREREAHGELFF; CDR3nt: TGTGCCACCAGCAGAGAGCGGGAGGCCCACGGGGAGCTGTTTTTT
len: 14; abundance: NA; j_gene: TRBJ2-5; d_gene: TRBD1; v_gene: TRBV6-1; CDR3aa: CASRDRGLGETQYF; CDR3nt: TGTGCCAGCAGGGACAGGGGTCTGGGGGAGACCCAGTACTTC
len: 14; abundance: few; j_gene: TRBJ2-7; d_gene: TRBD2; v_gene: TRBV29-1; CDR3aa: CSVENRGESYEQYF; CDR3nt: TGCAGCGTTGAAAACCGGGGGGAGTCCTACGAGCAGTACTTC
len: 14; abundance: NA; j_gene: TRBJ1-5; d_gene: NA; v_gene: TRBV28; CDR3aa: CASEVVGVNQPQHF; CDR3nt: TGTGCCAGCGAAGTTGTGGGGGTCAATCAGCCCCAGCATTTT
len: 13; abundance: NA; j_gene: TRBJ2-7; d_gene: TRBD1; v_gene: TRBV29-1; CDR3aa: CSVLTGASYEQYF; CDR3nt: TGCAGCGTTCTGACAGGGGCCTCCTACGAGCAGTACTTC
len: 17; abundance: NA; j_gene: TRBJ2-2; d_gene: NA; v_gene: TRBV7-2; CDR3aa: CASSFRVEWDRAGELFF; CDR3nt: TGTGCCAGCAGCTTCAGGGTCGAGTGGGATAGAGCCGGGGAGCTGTTTTTT
len: 15; abundance: few; j_gene: TRBJ2-5; d_gene: TRBD1; v_gene: TRBV15; CDR3aa: CATSSPRTGEETQYF; CDR3nt: TGTGCCACCAGCAGCCCCCGGACAGGGGAGGAGACCCAGTACTTC
len: 13; abundance: NA; j_gene: TRBJ2-7; d_gene: TRBD1; v_gene: TRBV19; CDR3aa: CASTGTGVDEQYF; CDR3nt: TGTGCCAGTACTGGGACAGGGGTCGACGAGCAGTACTTC
len: 11; abundance: once; j_gene: TRBJ2-7; d_gene: NA; v_gene: TRBV30; CDR3aa: CAWSVISETYF; CDR3nt: TGTGCCTGGAGTGTTATAAGTGAGACGTACTTC
len: 15; abundance: few; j_gene: TRBJ1-2; d_gene: TRBD1; v_gene: TRBV5-8; CDR3aa: CASSPPRQGVYGYTF; CDR3nt: TGTGCCAGCAGCCCACCGAGACAGGGAGTCTATGGCTACACCTTC
len: 14; abundance: few; j_gene: TRBJ2-7; d_gene: TRBD2; v_gene: TRBV27; CDR3aa: CASSTRLAGGAEYF; CDR3nt: TGTGCCAGCAGTACCCGACTAGCGGGGGGGGCTGAGTACTTC
len: 15; abundance: few; j_gene: TRBJ2-7; d_gene: TRBD2; v_gene: TRBV4-1; CDR3aa: CASSQETAVGGEQYF; CDR3nt: TGCGCCAGCAGCCAAGAAACGGCGGTGGGAGGGGAGCAGTACTTC
len: 15; abundance: few; j_gene: TRBJ1-2; d_gene: TRBD1; v_gene: TRBV23-1; CDR3aa: CASSPQDRGLRGYTF; CDR3nt: TGCGCCAGCAGTCCTCAGGACAGGGGGCTTCGAGGCTACACCTTC
len: 18; abundance: few; j_gene: TRBJ2-5; d_gene: TRBD1; v_gene: TRBV29-1; CDR3aa: CSVPTIQLSTGDRGTQYF; CDR3nt: TGCAGCGTCCCCACCATCCAGCTATCGACAGGGGACCGAGGGACCCAGTACTTC
len: 15; abundance: NA; j_gene: TRBJ2-7; d_gene: TRBD2; v_gene: TRBV4-1; CDR3aa: CASSQASGSLYEQYF; CDR3nt: TGCGCCAGCAGCCAAGCTAGCGGGAGTCTGTACGAGCAGTACTTC
len: 14; abundance: NA; j_gene: TRBJ1-1; d_gene: TRBD1; v_gene: TRBV29-1; CDR3aa: CSVEIDRGVTEAFF; CDR3nt: TGCAGCGTTGAAATCGACAGGGGTGTTACTGAAGCTTTCTTT
len: 10; abundance: NA; j_gene: TRBJ1-2; d_gene: NA; v_gene: TRBV29-1; CDR3aa: CSVDGLGYTF; CDR3nt: TGCAGCGTTGACGGCTTGGGCTACACCTTC
len: 11; abundance: few; j_gene: TRBJ2-1; d_gene: NA; v_gene: TRBV29-1; CDR3aa: CSVTRNNEQFF; CDR3nt: TGCAGCGTTACAAGAAACAATGAGCAGTTCTTC
len: 12; abundance: few; j_gene: TRBJ2-7; d_gene: TRBD2; v_gene: TRBV12-5; CDR3aa: CASALGGTEQYF; CDR3nt: TGTGCTAGTGCCCTGGGAGGGACCGAGCAGTACTTC
len: 17; abundance: NA; j_gene: TRBJ2-5; d_gene: TRBD2; v_gene: TRBV9; CDR3aa: CASSPIGGTSAQETQYF; CDR3nt: TGTGCCAGCAGCCCGATAGGCGGGACTAGCGCTCAAGAGACCCAGTACTTC
len: 13; abundance: few; j_gene: TRBJ2-7; d_gene: NA; v_gene: TRBV29-1; CDR3aa: CSVYSTGSYEQYF; CDR3nt: TGCAGCGTTTACTCTACAGGGAGTTACGAGCAGTACTTC
len: 12; abundance: NA; j_gene: TRBJ2-4; d_gene: TRBD2; v_gene: TRBV6-1; CDR3aa: CASSVRGDIQYF; CDR3nt: TGTGCCAGCAGTGTTCGGGGGGACATTCAGTACTTC
len: 12; abundance: few; j_gene: TRBJ2-3; d_gene: NA; v_gene: TRBV25-1; CDR3aa: CASSGHEDTQYF; CDR3nt: TGTGCCAGCAGTGGACACGAGGATACGCAGTATTTT
len: 16; abundance: once; j_gene: TRBJ2-5; d_gene: TRBD1; v_gene: TRBV15; CDR3aa: CATSRLTRTGPETQYF; CDR3nt: TGTGCCACCAGCAGACTAACCAGGACAGGGCCAGAGACCCAGTACTTC
len: 12; abundance: few; j_gene: TRBJ1-2; d_gene: NA; v_gene: TRBV29-1; CDR3aa: CSVDSGGTHYTF; CDR3nt: TGCAGCGTTGATTCGGGGGGCACCCACTACACCTTC
len: 14; abundance: NA; j_gene: TRBJ1-1; d_gene: NA; v_gene: TRBV7-9; CDR3aa: CASSATDRFPEAFF; CDR3nt: TGTGCCAGCAGCGCTACGGACCGCTTCCCTGAAGCTTTCTTT
len: 15; abundance: NA; j_gene: TRBJ2-3; d_gene: NA; v_gene: TRBV19; CDR3aa: CASSIVAGLADTQYF; CDR3nt: TGTGCCAGTAGCATAGTCGCGGGATTGGCAGATACGCAGTATTTT
len: 15; abundance: few; j_gene: TRBJ2-7; d_gene: NA; v_gene: TRBV14; CDR3aa: CASSQGSFAYYEQYF; CDR3nt: TGTGCCAGCAGCCAAGGTAGCTTCGCCTACTACGAGCAGTACTTC
len: 14; abundance: NA; j_gene: TRBJ2-7; d_gene: TRBD1; v_gene: TRBV27; CDR3aa: CASSLGQGGYEQYF; CDR3nt: TGTGCCAGCAGTTTAGGACAGGGCGGGTACGAGCAGTACTTC
len: 11; abundance: few; j_gene: TRBJ2-7; d_gene: NA; v_gene: TRBV29-1; CDR3aa: CSARSGVEQYF; CDR3nt: TGCAGCGCCCGGAGCGGAGTCGAGCAGTACTTC
len: 12; abundance: few; j_gene: TRBJ1-1; d_gene: NA; v_gene: TRBV29-1; CDR3aa: CSAMTVITEAFF; CDR3nt: TGCAGCGCCATGACAGTTATCACTGAAGCTTTCTTT
len: 15; abundance: NA; j_gene: TRBJ1-4; d_gene: NA; v_gene: TRBV6-5; CDR3aa: CASRQFRGGAQKLFF; CDR3nt: TGTGCCAGCAGGCAGTTTCGGGGGGGCGCCCAAAAACTGTTTTTT
len: 15; abundance: few; j_gene: TRBJ2-1; d_gene: TRBD2; v_gene: TRBV29-1; CDR3aa: CSVGTSGRLINEQFF; CDR3nt: TGCAGCGTTGGGACTAGCGGGAGGCTGATCAATGAGCAGTTCTTC
len: 17; abundance: NA; j_gene: TRBJ1-5; d_gene: NA; v_gene: TRBV7-6; CDR3aa: CASSLLTGDYSNQPQHF; CDR3nt: TGTGCCAGCAGCTTATTGACAGGAGACTATAGCAATCAGCCCCAGCATTTT
len: 11; abundance: NA; j_gene: TRBJ1-1; d_gene: NA; v_gene: TRBV28; CDR3aa: CASSLRALAFF; CDR3nt: TGTGCCAGCAGTTTAAGGGCCCTCGCTTTCTTT
len: 13; abundance: NA; j_gene: TRBJ1-1; d_gene: NA; v_gene: TRBV30; CDR3aa: CAWSDTGYTEAFF; CDR3nt: TGTGCCTGGAGTGATACCGGGTACACTGAAGCTTTCTTT
len: 14; abundance: NA; j_gene: TRBJ2-7; d_gene: TRBD1; v_gene: TRBV5-4; CDR3aa: CASSFGTGVYEQYF; CDR3nt: TGTGCCAGCAGCTTCGGGACAGGAGTCTACGAGCAGTACTTC
len: 15; abundance: NA; j_gene: TRBJ2-5; d_gene: TRBD1; v_gene: TRBV19; CDR3aa: CASSREDRGQETQYF; CDR3nt: TGTGCCAGTAGTAGAGAGGACAGGGGGCAAGAGACCCAGTACTTC
len: 10; abundance: NA; j_gene: TRBJ1-2; d_gene: NA; v_gene: TRBV20-1; CDR3aa: CSADQYGYTF; CDR3nt: TGCAGTGCAGATCAATATGGCTACACCTTC
len: 17; abundance: NA; j_gene: TRBJ2-1; d_gene: NA; v_gene: TRBV4-1; CDR3aa: CASSQDSRGSYYNEQFF; CDR3nt: TGCGCCAGCAGCCAAGATTCCCGAGGGAGTTACTACAATGAGCAGTTCTTC
len: 16; abundance: NA; j_gene: TRBJ2-1; d_gene: NA; v_gene: TRBV6-6; CDR3aa: CASSYIIARDNNEQFF; CDR3nt: TGTGCCAGCAGTTACATTATAGCGCGAGACAACAATGAGCAGTTCTTC
len: 13; abundance: few; j_gene: TRBJ2-1; d_gene: TRBD1; v_gene: TRBV30; CDR3aa: CAWSPGGYNEQFF; CDR3nt: TGTGCCTGGAGCCCAGGGGGCTACAATGAGCAGTTCTTC